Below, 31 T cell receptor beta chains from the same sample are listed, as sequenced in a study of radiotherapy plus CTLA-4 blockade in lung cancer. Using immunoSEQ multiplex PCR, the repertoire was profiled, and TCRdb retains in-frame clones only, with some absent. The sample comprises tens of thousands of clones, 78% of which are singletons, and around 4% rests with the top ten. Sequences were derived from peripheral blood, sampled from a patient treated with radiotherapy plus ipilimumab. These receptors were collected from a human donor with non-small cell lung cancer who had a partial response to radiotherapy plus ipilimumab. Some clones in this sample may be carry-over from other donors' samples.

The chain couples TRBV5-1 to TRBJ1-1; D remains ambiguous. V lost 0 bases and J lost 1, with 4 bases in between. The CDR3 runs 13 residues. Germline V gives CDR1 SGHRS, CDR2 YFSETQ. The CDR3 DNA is TGCGCCAGCAGCTTGGCCGGGAACACTGAAGCTTTCTTT. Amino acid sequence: CASSLAGNTEAFF. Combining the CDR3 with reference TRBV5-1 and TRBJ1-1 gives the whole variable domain KAGVTQTPRYLIKTRGQQVTLSCSPISGHRSVSWYQQTPGQGLQFLFEYFSETQRNKGNFPGRFSGRQFSNSRSEMNVSTLELGDSALYLCASSLAGNTEAFFGQGTRLTVV.

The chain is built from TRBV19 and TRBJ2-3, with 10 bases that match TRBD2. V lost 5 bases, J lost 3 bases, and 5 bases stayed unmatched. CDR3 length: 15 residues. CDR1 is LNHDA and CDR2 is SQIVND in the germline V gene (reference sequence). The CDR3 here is CASSHSSGGTDTQYF. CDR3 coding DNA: TGTGCCAGTAGTCATTCTAGCGGGGGTACAGATACGCAGTATTTT.

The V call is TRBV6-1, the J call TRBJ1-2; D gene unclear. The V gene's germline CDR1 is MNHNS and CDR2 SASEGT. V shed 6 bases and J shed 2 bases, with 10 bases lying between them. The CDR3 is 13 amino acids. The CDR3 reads CASSPQSNYGYTF. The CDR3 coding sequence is TGTGCCAGCAGCCCACAGAGCAACTATGGCTACACCTTC.

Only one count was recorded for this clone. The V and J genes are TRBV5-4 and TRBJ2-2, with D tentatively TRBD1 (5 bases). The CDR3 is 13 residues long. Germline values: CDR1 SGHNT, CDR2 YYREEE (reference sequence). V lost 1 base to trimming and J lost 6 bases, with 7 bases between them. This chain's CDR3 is CASSLQGAGELFF. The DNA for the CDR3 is TGTGCCAGCAGCTTGCAAGGGGCCGGGGAGCTGTTTTTT.

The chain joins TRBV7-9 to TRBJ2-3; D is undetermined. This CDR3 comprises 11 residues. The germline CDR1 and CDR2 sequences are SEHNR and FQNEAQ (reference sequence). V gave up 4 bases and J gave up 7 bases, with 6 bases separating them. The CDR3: CASSYANTQYF. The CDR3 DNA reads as TGTGCCAGCAGCTACGCGAATACGCAGTATTTT.

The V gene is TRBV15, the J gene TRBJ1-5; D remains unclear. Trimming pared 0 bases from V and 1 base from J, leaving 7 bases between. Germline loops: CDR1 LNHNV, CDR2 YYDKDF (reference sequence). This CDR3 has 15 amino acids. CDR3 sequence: CATSREAGSNQPQHF. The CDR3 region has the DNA TGTGCCACCAGCAGAGAGGCGGGAAGCAATCAGCCCCAGCATTTT.

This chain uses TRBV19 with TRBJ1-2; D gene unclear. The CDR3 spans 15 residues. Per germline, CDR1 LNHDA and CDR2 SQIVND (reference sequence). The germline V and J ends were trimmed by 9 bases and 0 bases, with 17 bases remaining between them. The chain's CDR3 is CASRLEGSPNYGYTF. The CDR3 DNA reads TGTGCCAGCCGTCTCGAGGGCAGTCCTAACTATGGCTACACCTTC.

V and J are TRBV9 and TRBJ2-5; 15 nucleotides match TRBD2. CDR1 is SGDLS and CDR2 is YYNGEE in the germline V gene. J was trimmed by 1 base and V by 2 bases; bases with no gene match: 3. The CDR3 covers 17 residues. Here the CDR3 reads CASSVGLAGGTQETQYF. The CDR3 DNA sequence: TGTGCCAGCAGCGTGGGACTAGCGGGGGGTACCCAAGAGACCCAGTACTTC.

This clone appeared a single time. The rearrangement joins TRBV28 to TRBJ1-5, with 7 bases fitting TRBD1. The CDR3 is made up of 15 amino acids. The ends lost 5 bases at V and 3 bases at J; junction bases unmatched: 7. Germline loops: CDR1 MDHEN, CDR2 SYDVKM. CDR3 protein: CASSLPGGYNQPQHF. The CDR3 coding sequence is TGTGCCAGCAGTCTCCCAGGGGGATACAATCAGCCCCAGCATTTT.

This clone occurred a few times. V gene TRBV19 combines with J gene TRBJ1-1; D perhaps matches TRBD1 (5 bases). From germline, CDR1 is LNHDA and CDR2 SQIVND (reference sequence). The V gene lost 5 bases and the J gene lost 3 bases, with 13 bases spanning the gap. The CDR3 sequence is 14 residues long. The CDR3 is CASSLEPGDTEAFF. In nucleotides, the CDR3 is TGTGCCAGTAGTCTCGAGCCGGGGGACACTGAAGCTTTCTTT.

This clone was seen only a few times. CDR3: CSVTAGTGVGETQYF. The CDR3 DNA reads TGCAGCGTAACCGCCGGGACAGGGGTTGGGGAGACCCAGTACTTC. This chain joins TRBV29-1 and TRBJ2-5; 10 bases are shared with TRBD1. In germline, CDR1 is SQVTM, CDR2 ANQGSEA. The CDR3 totals 15 residues. V lost 6 bases and J lost 5; bases outside the gene matches: 12.

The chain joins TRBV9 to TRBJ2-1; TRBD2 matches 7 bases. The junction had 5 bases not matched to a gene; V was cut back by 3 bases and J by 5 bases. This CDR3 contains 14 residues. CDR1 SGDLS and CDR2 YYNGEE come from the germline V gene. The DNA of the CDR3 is TGTGCCAGCAGCGAACCGGGGGGACACAATGAGCAGTTCTTC. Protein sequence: CASSEPGGHNEQFF. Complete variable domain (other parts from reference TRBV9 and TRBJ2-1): DSGVTQTPKHLITATGQRVTLRCSPRSGDLSVYWYQQSLDQGLQFLIQYYNGEERAKGNILERFSAQQFPDLHSELNLSSLELGDSALYFCASSEPGGHNEQFFGPGTRLTVL.

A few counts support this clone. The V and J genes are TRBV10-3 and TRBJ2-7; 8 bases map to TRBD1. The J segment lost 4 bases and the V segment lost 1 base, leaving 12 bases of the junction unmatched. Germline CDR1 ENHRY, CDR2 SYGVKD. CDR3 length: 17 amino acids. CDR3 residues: CAISEFPIGQGSYEQYF. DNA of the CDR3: TGTGCCATCAGTGAGTTCCCTATTGGACAGGGAAGTTACGAGCAGTACTTC.

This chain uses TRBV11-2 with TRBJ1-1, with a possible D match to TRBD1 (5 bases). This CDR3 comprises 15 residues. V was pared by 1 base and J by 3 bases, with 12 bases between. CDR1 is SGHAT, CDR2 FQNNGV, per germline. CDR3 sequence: CASSLVRGSDTEAFF. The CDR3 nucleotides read TGTGCCAGCAGCTTAGTGCGGGGGTCGGACACTGAAGCTTTCTTT.

The CDR3 spells CASSRCLDRAGGKYGYTF. The CDR3, as DNA: TGCGCCAGCAGTCGATGCTTGGACAGGGCAGGGGGAAAATATGGCTACACCTTC. The V gene is TRBV23-1, the J gene TRBJ1-2; 8 nucleotides match TRBD1. TRBV23-1 is an ORF, with its function uncertain. With 4 bases clipped from V and 5 bases from J, the junction kept 18 bases outside the gene matches. The CDR3 has 18 residues.

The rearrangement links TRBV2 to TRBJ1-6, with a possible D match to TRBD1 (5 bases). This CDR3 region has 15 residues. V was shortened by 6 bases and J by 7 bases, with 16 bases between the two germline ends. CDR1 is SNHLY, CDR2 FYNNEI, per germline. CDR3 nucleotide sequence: TGTGCCAGCAGAGGCGGGACGGCTTGGAATTCACCCCTCCACTTT. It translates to CASRGGTAWNSPLHF.

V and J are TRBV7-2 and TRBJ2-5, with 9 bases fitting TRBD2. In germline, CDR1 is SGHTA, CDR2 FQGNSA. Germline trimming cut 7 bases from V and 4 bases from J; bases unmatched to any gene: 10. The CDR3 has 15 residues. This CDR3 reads CASTGRSGGIETQYF. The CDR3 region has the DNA TGTGCCAGCACCGGGAGGAGCGGGGGGATAGAGACCCAGTACTTC.

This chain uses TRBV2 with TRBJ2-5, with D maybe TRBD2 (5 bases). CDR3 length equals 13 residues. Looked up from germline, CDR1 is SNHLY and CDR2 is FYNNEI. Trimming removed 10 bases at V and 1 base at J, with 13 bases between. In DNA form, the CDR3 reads TGTGCCACTCGTCGGGAAATCCAAGAGACCCAGTACTTC. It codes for CATRREIQETQYF.

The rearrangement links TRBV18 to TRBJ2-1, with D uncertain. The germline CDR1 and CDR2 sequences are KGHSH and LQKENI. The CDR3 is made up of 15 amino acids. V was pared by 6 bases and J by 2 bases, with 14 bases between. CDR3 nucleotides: TGTGCCAGCTCTCCTCGCGCGGTTCCCTACAATGAGCAGTTCTTC. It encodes CASSPRAVPYNEQFF.

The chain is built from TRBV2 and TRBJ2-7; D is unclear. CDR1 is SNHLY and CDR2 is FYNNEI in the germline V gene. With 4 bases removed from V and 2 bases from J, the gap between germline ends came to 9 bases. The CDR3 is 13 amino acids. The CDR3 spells CASSVARTYEQYF. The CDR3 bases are TGTGCCAGCAGTGTGGCTAGGACCTACGAGCAGTACTTC.

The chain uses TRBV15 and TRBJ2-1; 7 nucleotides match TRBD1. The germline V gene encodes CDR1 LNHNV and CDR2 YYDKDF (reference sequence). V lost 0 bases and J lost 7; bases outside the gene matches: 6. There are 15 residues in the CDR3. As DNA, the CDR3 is TGTGCCACCAGCAGAGATTGGGCAGGGGGTAATGAGCAGTTCTTC. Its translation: CATSRDWAGGNEQFF.

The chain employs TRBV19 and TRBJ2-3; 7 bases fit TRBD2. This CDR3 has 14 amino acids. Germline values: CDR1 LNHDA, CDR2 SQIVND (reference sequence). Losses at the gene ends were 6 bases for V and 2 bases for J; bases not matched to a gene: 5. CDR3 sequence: CASSGRPPTDTQYF. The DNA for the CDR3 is TGTGCCAGTAGCGGGAGGCCGCCCACAGATACGCAGTATTTT.

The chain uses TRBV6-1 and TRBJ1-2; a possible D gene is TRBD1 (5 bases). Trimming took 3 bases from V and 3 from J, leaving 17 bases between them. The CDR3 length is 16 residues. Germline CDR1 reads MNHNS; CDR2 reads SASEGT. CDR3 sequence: CASSDLMRGGYYGYTF. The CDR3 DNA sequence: TGTGCCAGCAGTGACCTAATGCGGGGGGGGTACTATGGCTACACCTTC.

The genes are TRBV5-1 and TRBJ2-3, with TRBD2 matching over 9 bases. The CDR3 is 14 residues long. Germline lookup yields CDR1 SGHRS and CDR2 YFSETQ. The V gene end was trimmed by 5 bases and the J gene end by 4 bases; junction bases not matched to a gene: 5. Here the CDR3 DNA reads TGCGCCAGCAGGAAAACTAGCGGGCCAGATACGCAGTATTTT. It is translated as CASRKTSGPDTQYF.

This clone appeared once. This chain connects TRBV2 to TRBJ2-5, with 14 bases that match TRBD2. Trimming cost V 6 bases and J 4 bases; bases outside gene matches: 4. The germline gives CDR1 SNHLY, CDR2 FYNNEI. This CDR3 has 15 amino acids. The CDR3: CASRAGLAGVETQYF. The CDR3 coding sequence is TGTGCCAGCAGGGCGGGACTAGCGGGGGTAGAGACCCAGTACTTC.

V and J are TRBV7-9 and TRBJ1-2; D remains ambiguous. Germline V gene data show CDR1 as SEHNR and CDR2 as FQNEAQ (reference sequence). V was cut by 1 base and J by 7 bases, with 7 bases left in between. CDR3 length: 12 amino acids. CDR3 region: CASSLGPGGYTF. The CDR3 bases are TGTGCCAGCAGCTTAGGGCCGGGTGGCTACACCTTC.

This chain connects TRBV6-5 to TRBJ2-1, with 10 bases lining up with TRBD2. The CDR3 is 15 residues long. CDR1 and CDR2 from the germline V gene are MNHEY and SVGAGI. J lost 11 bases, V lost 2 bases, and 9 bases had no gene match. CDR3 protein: CASSYEGASGSKQFF. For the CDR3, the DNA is TGTGCCAGCAGTTACGAAGGGGCTAGCGGGAGTAAGCAGTTCTTC.

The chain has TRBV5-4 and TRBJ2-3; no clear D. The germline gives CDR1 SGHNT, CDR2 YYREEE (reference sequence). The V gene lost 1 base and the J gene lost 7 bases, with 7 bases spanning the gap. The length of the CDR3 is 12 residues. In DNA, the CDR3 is TGTGCCAGCAGCTTGTGGCGGAATACGCAGTATTTT. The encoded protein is CASSLWRNTQYF.

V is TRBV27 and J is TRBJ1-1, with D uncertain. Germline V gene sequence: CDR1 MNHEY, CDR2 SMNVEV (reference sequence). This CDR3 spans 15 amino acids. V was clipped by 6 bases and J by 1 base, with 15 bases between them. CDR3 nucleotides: TGTGCCAGCAGCCTATTTCCCCCCGGGAACACTGAAGCTTTCTTT. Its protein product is CASSLFPPGNTEAFF.

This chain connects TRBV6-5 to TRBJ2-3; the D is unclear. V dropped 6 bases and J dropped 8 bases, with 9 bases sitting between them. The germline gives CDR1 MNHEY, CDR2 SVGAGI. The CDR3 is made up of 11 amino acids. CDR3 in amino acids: CASSLAGTQYF. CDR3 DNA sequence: TGTGCCAGCAGCTTAGCCGGTACGCAGTATTTT.

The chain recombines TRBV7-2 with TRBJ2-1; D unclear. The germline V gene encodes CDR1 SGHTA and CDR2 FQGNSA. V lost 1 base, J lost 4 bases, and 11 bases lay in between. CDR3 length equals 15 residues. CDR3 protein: CASSLGHRIYNEQFF. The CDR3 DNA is TGTGCCAGCAGCTTAGGCCACAGAATATACAATGAGCAGTTCTTC. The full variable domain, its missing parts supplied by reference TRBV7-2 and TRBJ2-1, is GAGVSQSPSNKVTEKGKDVELRCDPISGHTALYWYRQSLGQGLEFLIYFQGNSAPDKSGLPSDRFSAERTGGSVSTLTIQRTQQEDSAVYLCASSLGHRIYNEQFFGPGTRLTVL.